This T cell receptor beta chain was captured by sequencing in a study of T cell responses to AZD1222 COVID-19 vaccine. Study-level results: Following two doses of AZD1222, Spike-specific TCR breadth and depth rose. Donors were mostly white British, more females; clonal diversity possibly underestimated.

The CDR3 totals 15 residues. Unmatched junction bases numbered 7, after V lost 6 bases and J lost 3 bases. Germline CDR1 is MNHNY and CDR2 is SVGAGI (reference sequence). To note about this clone: Its antigen remains unidentified.

TCRdb's table, derived via immunoSEQ multiplex PCR, lists solely in-frame clones and lacks some. The sample lists about 86,000 clones, around 90% seen once, with approximately 3% in the top ten. This chain joins TRBV6-6 and TRBJ2-7; the match to TRBD1 covers 11 bases. The material sequenced was peripheral blood, taken on day 0 of AZD1222 vaccination. The origin of this receptor is an adult in good health. The CDR3 spells CASSPGTGGGYEQYF. In nucleotides, the CDR3 is TGTGCCAGCAGCCCCGGGACAGGGGGGGGCTACGAGCAGTACTTC.